This T cell receptor (beta chain) was captured by sequencing in a study of blood T cells in healthy people across ages. Study results and caveats: Any changes in expanded clonotypes were possibly confounded, as donor CMV status remained unknown.

The donors, all healthy, were Caucasians living in Russia, aged roughly 6 to 100. On this clonotype: Its antigen is not known.

Primers used in a second PCR of roughly 6 to 11 cycles were a sample-barcoded 5' primer and a J-beta primer mix. TCRdb reprocessed the 5' RACE reads via MiXCR and lists one record per CDR3 protein. The sample holds some 560,000 distinct CDR3 sequences, 25% to 35% seen once. The CDR3 loop spans 13 amino acids. Unmatched junction bases numbered 3, after V lost 6 bases and J lost 6 bases. This sample was also put to use in a study of T cells of mothers and their children.

This receptor was identified in a boy under 10 years old in good health. The chain is built from TRBV12-3 or TRBV12-4 and TRBJ1-2; 11 bases line up with TRBD1. The sequenced sample consisted of blood. CDR3 bases: TGTGCCAGCAGCTCGGGACAGGGGGATGGCTACACCTTC. This translates into CASSSGQGDGYTF.